Below are 14 T cell receptor beta chains sequenced from a single sample in a study of T cells after yellow fever vaccination. Each CDR3 protein is one row after TCRdb ran MiXCR on the 5' RACE reads. The sample carries hundreds of thousands of distinct CDR3 sequences, around an eighth recorded once. Sequenced material: PBMCs, taken on the day of the yellow fever booster vaccination. The origin of the receptors is a man aged 25-40 years who received the YFV17D yellow fever vaccine.

This clonotype was detected only a few times. The V gene is TRBV20-1, the J gene TRBJ2-7; 10 bases are shared with TRBD2. The germline gives CDR1 DFQATT, CDR2 SNEGSKA (reference sequence). There are 13 residues in the CDR3. The CDR3: CSGEREGLNEQYF. The DNA of the CDR3 is TGCAGCGGGGAGCGGGAGGGCCTGAACGAGCAGTACTTC.

This clonotype was recorded at least ten times. The chain is built from TRBV7-2 and TRBJ2-5; D is ambiguous. V was shortened by 1 base and J by 4 bases, with 4 bases between the two germline ends. The germline V gene encodes CDR1 SGHTA and CDR2 FQGNSA. The CDR3 consists of 12 residues. The CDR3 sequence is CASSLVRETQYF. The CDR3 coding sequence is TGTGCCAGCAGCTTAGTTCGAGAGACCCAGTACTTC.

This clonotype was observed a few times. The rearrangement uses TRBV6-1 and TRBJ2-3, with D perhaps matching TRBD2 (5 bases). Germline loops: CDR1 MNHNS, CDR2 SASEGT. The V end was cut by 6 bases, the J end by 4 bases, with 20 bases between. The CDR3 covers 16 residues. The CDR3, as DNA: TGTGCCAGCAGCCTACTAAGCGGCCCAACCGCAGATACGCAGTATTTT. It is translated as CASSLLSGPTADTQYF.

As concerns this clonotype: This CDR3 is missing its conserved last phenylalanine or tryptophan, likely due to a read error. The rearrangement links TRBV20-1 to TRBJ2-7; 9 nucleotides agree with TRBD1. With V trimmed by 5 bases and J by 3 bases, 8 bases remained unmatched. The CDR3 runs 14 residues. Germline V gene lookup returns CDR1 DFQATT and CDR2 SNEGSKA (reference sequence). Written as DNA, the CDR3 is TGCAGTGCTCGGGGACAGGGTAATTACTACGAGCAGTACTCC. Protein product: CSARGQGNYYEQYS.

This clonotype turned up a few times. V and J are TRBV11-2 and TRBJ2-1; the D is unclear. CDR1 SGHAT and CDR2 FQNNGV come from the germline V gene. CDR3 length equals 16 residues. With 5 bases removed from V and 0 bases from J, the gap between germline ends came to 14 bases. The CDR3 bases are TGTGCCAGCAGCCTTTTTGGACGTAACTCCTACAATGAGCAGTTCTTC. It translates to CASSLFGRNSYNEQFF.

This clonotype was picked up a small number of times. The chain couples TRBV7-9 to TRBJ1-1, with 9 bases aligning to TRBD1. The CDR3 is made up of 15 amino acids. Germline V gives CDR1 SEHNR, CDR2 FQNEAQ (reference sequence). V was clipped by 5 bases and J by 0 bases; unmatched bases: 4. The CDR3 sequence is CASSRQGVLNTEAFF. CDR3 nucleotide sequence: TGTGCCAGCAGCCGACAGGGGGTATTGAACACTGAAGCTTTCTTT.

The chain is built from TRBV15 and TRBJ2-7; TRBD2 is a possible D gene (5 bases). Germline V gives CDR1 LNHNV, CDR2 YYDKDF (reference sequence). This CDR3 contains 15 residues. V was clipped by 3 bases and J by 5 bases, with 17 bases between them. Here the CDR3 reads CATSRISGLLDEQYF. CDR3 DNA: TGTGCCACCAGCAGGATCTCGGGGTTGTTGGACGAGCAGTACTTC.

The chain links TRBV7-8 to TRBJ1-3; TRBD1 matches 8 bases. This CDR3 has 16 residues. Germline values: CDR1 SGHVS, CDR2 FQNEAQ. V was pared by 3 bases and J by 11 bases, with 15 bases of the junction left unmatched. CDR3 region: CASSFRTGQLEKSIYF. The DNA of the CDR3 is TGTGCCAGCAGCTTTCGGACAGGGCAGTTGGAAAAATCCATATATTTT.

This clonotype was detected only a few times. The chain combines TRBV15 with TRBJ2-5; D remains unclear. CDR1 LNHNV and CDR2 YYDKDF come from the germline V gene (reference sequence). Trimming removed 4 bases from V and 5 bases from J, with 11 bases in between. This CDR3 is 13 amino acids long. DNA of the CDR3: TGTGCCACCAGCACCCCTAATAGTGAGACCCAGTACTTC. This encodes CATSTPNSETQYF.

The chain couples TRBV6-1 to TRBJ2-3; TRBD2 might be the D (5 bases). The length of the CDR3 is 14 residues. V lost 8 bases, J lost 4 bases, and 16 bases lay in between. CDR1 is MNHNS and CDR2 is SASEGT in the germline V gene. The CDR3, as DNA: TGTGCCAGCTGGACTCTCCCCGGCGCAGATACGCAGTATTTT. Its translation is CASWTLPGADTQYF.

The V call is TRBV28, the J call TRBJ1-5, with a tentative D call TRBD1 (5 bases). The CDR3 loop spans 17 amino acids. The germline V gene has CDR1 MDHEN and CDR2 SYDVKM. V lost 2 bases and J lost 1, with 15 bases in between. This chain's CDR3 is CASSLGPQGLSNQPQHF. For the CDR3, the DNA is TGTGCCAGCAGTTTAGGCCCGCAGGGTTTGAGCAATCAGCCCCAGCATTTT.

The table lists this clonotype with a few counts. V is TRBV10-3 and J is TRBJ2-1, with a weak D call TRBD2 (5 bases). V was trimmed by 10 bases and J by 4 bases, leaving 17 bases between them. This CDR3 has 14 residues. The germline V gene encodes CDR1 ENHRY and CDR2 SYGVKD. CDR3 DNA sequence: TGTGCCACCGAAGCCCTAGCAGAATACAATGAGCAGTTCTTC. This encodes CATEALAEYNEQFF.

The V gene is TRBV5-1, the J gene TRBJ2-1; 9 nucleotides agree with TRBD2. Germline loops: CDR1 SGHRS, CDR2 YFSETQ. V shed 0 bases and J 2 bases; nucleotides not matched to a gene: 3. The CDR3 length is 16 residues. The CDR3 spells CASSLGSSGTYNEQFF. Here the CDR3 DNA reads TGCGCCAGCAGCTTGGGGTCTAGCGGGACCTACAATGAGCAGTTCTTC.

This clonotype was counted only a few times. V is TRBV7-3 and J is TRBJ1-1, with TRBD1 matching over 12 bases. The CDR3 contains 17 residues. Germline V CDR1 and CDR2: SGHTA, FQGTGA. The junction had 13 bases not matched to a gene; V was cut back by 5 bases and J by 6 bases. CDR3 in amino acids: CASSMGGTGGKTAEAFF. As DNA, the CDR3 is TGTGCCAGCAGCATGGGTGGGACAGGGGGCAAGACCGCTGAAGCTTTCTTT.